This T cell receptor (beta chain) was obtained from a study of T cell clones after liver transplantation. Study-level information: A pre-transplant mixed lymphocyte reaction with TCRbeta sequencing defined graft-donor-reactive clones followed in post-transplant blood. Samples came pre-transplant, pre-randomization before withdrawal, and post-randomization after withdrawal ended. Patients counted as tolerant after at least one year off all immunosuppression, enzymes not exceeding twice normal.

Some clones are missing from TCRdb's copy, which holds only in-frame ones; the method was immunoSEQ multiplex PCR. The profile covers more than 95,000 clones, with about 86% appearing a single time and approximately 2.9% taken by the ten largest. Study findings and constraints: Donor-reactive sequences fell more than third party-reactive ones, suggesting partial deletion.

About this clone itself: The antigen remains unidentified.

This CDR3 contains 12 residues. The germline V and J ends were trimmed by 2 bases and 3 bases, with 5 bases remaining between them. CDR1 SGDLS and CDR2 YYNGEE come from the germline V gene. This TCR derives from a human patient who received a liver transplant. Some of these T cells may belong to the graft donor. The sequencing used CD4+ T cells from blood, collected approximately 50 months after liver transplant. The chain has TRBV9 and TRBJ1-2; D is possibly TRBD1 (5 bases). The CDR3 reads CASSVTDYGYTF. CDR3 sequence (DNA): TGTGCCAGCAGCGTGACAGACTATGGCTACACCTTC.